The 32 T cell receptor beta chains presented below share a single source sample, sequenced in a study of technical replicates of blood from several donors. Sequenced by immunoSEQ multiplex PCR; TCRdb stores in-frame clones only, minus some. Of 75,000 to 100,000 clones in the sample, around 96% were seen once. Material: T cells isolated from PBMCs. These receptors came from a human donor in good health.

The chain joins TRBV19 to TRBJ1-5; D gene ambiguous. V was cut by 3 bases and J by 6 bases, with 21 bases left in between. Per the germline V gene, CDR1 is LNHDA and CDR2 is SQIVND (reference sequence). There are 17 residues in the CDR3. The CDR3 DNA reads TGTGCCAGTAGTATTCAGACCCAGGTGCCAGCGGGTCAGCCCCAGCATTTT. Amino acid sequence: CASSIQTQVPAGQPQHF. The full variable domain, with the rest looked up from reference TRBV19 and TRBJ1-5, is DGGITQSPKYLFRKEGQNVTLSCEQNLNHDAMYWYRQDPGQGLRLIYYSQIVNDFQKGDIAEGYSVSREKKESFPLTVTSAQKNPTAFYLCASSIQTQVPAGQPQHFGDGTRLSIL.

This sequence joins TRBV2 and TRBJ2-3; D gene uncertain. The length of the CDR3 is 18 residues. Deletions cut 4 bases from V and 0 bases from J, with 20 bases between. The germline V gene has CDR1 SNHLY and CDR2 FYNNEI. The CDR3 is CASSGPILLQASTDTQYF. CDR3 nucleotide sequence: TGTGCCAGCAGTGGACCCATTCTTCTGCAGGCTAGCACAGATACGCAGTATTTT.

This clone has a handful of counts. The genes are TRBV2 and TRBJ2-2; 7 bases map to TRBD1. The CDR3 covers 14 residues. V lost 7 bases to trimming and J lost 1 base; unmatched junction nucleotides: 3. Germline CDR1 reads SNHLY; CDR2 reads FYNNEI. The CDR3 sequence is CASKRTGNTGELFF. CDR3 bases: TGTGCCAGCAAGCGGACAGGGAACACCGGGGAGCTGTTTTTT.

The chain uses TRBV7-2 and TRBJ2-3; 11 nucleotides agree with TRBD2. This CDR3 comprises 18 residues. After removal of 5 bases from V and 2 bases from J, the junction contained 12 bases not matched to a gene. Germline V lookup: CDR1 SGHTA, CDR2 FQGNSA. CDR3 amino acids: CASSPSTSGNYFTDTQYF. Here the CDR3 DNA reads TGTGCCAGCAGCCCATCGACTAGCGGGAACTATTTCACAGATACGCAGTATTTT.

The chain is built from TRBV6-5 and TRBJ1-1, with 9 bases fitting TRBD1. Per the germline V gene, CDR1 is MNHEY and CDR2 is SVGAGI. The J segment lost 1 base and the V segment lost 5 bases, leaving 5 bases of the junction unmatched. CDR3 length: 15 residues. DNA for the CDR3: TGTGCCAGCAGTACCCGGACAGGGGAGAACACTGAAGCTTTCTTT. Encoded protein: CASSTRTGENTEAFF.

This chain joins TRBV4-1 and TRBJ1-2; 9 positions match TRBD1. J lost 10 bases, V lost 1 base, and 7 bases had no gene match. Germline V gene data show CDR1 as MGHRA and CDR2 as YSYEKL. The CDR3 extends over 14 amino acids. The CDR3 protein is CASSQAVRDRDYTF. DNA for the CDR3: TGCGCCAGCAGCCAAGCGGTCCGGGACAGGGACTACACCTTC.

The chain carries TRBV11-2 and TRBJ1-1, with a weak D call TRBD1 (6 bases). The CDR3 length is 15 residues. The germline V and J ends were trimmed by 5 bases and 3 bases, with 16 bases remaining between them. Germline V gene sequence: CDR1 SGHAT, CDR2 FQNNGV. The CDR3 DNA sequence: TGTGCCAGCAGCCATGGACAGTTTGGGGACACTGAAGCTTTCTTT. It specifies CASSHGQFGDTEAFF.

The chain has TRBV10-1 and TRBJ2-3; D is perhaps TRBD2 (5 bases). The V end lost 3 bases, the J end lost 3 bases, and 22 bases lay between the germline ends. This CDR3 has 18 residues. Germline V gene data show CDR1 as WNHNN and CDR2 as SYGVQD (reference sequence). CDR3 bases: TGCGCCAGCAGTGAATCCCCCCCGCTAGCCCTTTGGACAGATACGCAGTATTTT. Its translation is CASSESPPLALWTDTQYF.

The V call is TRBV4-2, the J call TRBJ2-7, with D unclear. V was trimmed by 0 bases and J by 0 bases, leaving 12 bases between them. In germline, CDR1 is LGHNA, CDR2 YNFKEQ. CDR3 length: 16 residues. CDR3 in DNA: TGTGCCAGCAGCCAAGATTTTTCGGTGAGCTCCTACGAGCAGTACTTC. Its protein product is CASSQDFSVSSYEQYF.

The chain employs TRBV9 and TRBJ2-3; a possible D gene is TRBD1 (6 bases). The CDR3 is 15 amino acids. Trimming took off 3 bases at V and 0 bases at J, with 11 bases between the two ends. The germline V gene has CDR1 SGDLS and CDR2 YYNGEE. The CDR3 coding sequence is TGTGCCAGCAGCGGGGGACACTCTAGCACAGATACGCAGTATTTT. It codes for CASSGGHSSTDTQYF.

V usage is TRBV19 and J usage is TRBJ1-4; a possible D gene is TRBD1 (5 bases). Germline-derived CDR1 and CDR2 are LNHDA and SQIVND (reference sequence). Deletions cut 1 base from V and 7 bases from J, with 19 bases between. The CDR3 extends over 17 amino acids. Written as DNA, the CDR3 is TGTGCCAGTAGTATAGGTTCGACAGCACTTCAATCTGAAAAACTGTTTTTT. Amino acids: CASSIGSTALQSEKLFF.

The gene calls are TRBV28 and TRBJ2-3, with D unclear. Trimming removed 1 base at V and 0 bases at J, with 2 bases between. Germline CDR1 is MDHEN and CDR2 is SYDVKM. CDR3 length: 13 amino acids. Here the CDR3 reads CASSLSSTDTQYF. CDR3 DNA: TGTGCCAGCAGTTTATCAAGCACAGATACGCAGTATTTT.

The rearrangement uses TRBV19 and TRBJ2-3, with a weak D call TRBD1 (5 bases). Trimming cost V 5 bases and J 3 bases, with 12 bases left between them. The CDR3 consists of 14 residues. Germline loops: CDR1 LNHDA, CDR2 SQIVND (reference sequence). CDR3 DNA: TGTGCCAGTAGTCCTTCAGGGCGGACAGATACGCAGTATTTT. It codes for CASSPSGRTDTQYF.

As for this clone: At one of its ends the junction is not consistent with the germline gene, which may arise from a read error. The V gene is TRBV2, the J gene TRBJ1-4; a weak D match, TRBD1 (5 bases). This CDR3 is 15 amino acids long. Germline V gives CDR1 SNHLY, CDR2 FYNNEI. DNA of the CDR3: TGCGAGTGGGGGGGACCTGGGCCAACTAATGAAAAACTGTTTTTT. Translation: CEWGGPGPTNEKLFF. Filled out from reference TRBV2 and TRBJ1-4, the complete variable domain reads EPEVTQTPSHQVTQMGQEVILRCVPISNHLYFYWYRQILGQKVEFLVSFYNNEISEKSEIFDDQFSVERPDGSNFTLKIRSTKLEDSAMYFCEWGGPGPTNEKLFFGSGTQLSVL.

The chain is built from TRBV7-8 and TRBJ2-7, with no clear D. Per the germline V gene, CDR1 is SGHVS and CDR2 is FQNEAQ. Trimming took off 0 bases at V and 7 bases at J, with 13 bases between the two ends. The CDR3 loop spans 14 amino acids. The CDR3 DNA reads as TGTGCCAGCAGCTTAGCGTTGGTGGCCGGGGAGCAGTACTTC. Translated, it gives CASSLALVAGEQYF.

CDR3 amino acids: CASSQPGQRDEQYF. In nucleotides, the CDR3 is TGTGCCAGCTCCCAACCGGGACAGAGGGACGAGCAGTACTTC. The chain joins TRBV6-5 to TRBJ2-7; 7 bases line up with TRBD1. V gave up 8 bases and J gave up 5 bases; unmatched junction bases: 12. The V gene's germline CDR1 is MNHEY and CDR2 SVGAGI. The CDR3 has 14 amino acids.

This chain uses TRBV28 with TRBJ1-1; TRBD1 aligns across 9 bases. Trimming at V came to 5 bases and at J to 5 bases, leaving 9 bases not matched to a gene. This CDR3 is built from 15 residues. Germline CDR1 and CDR2: MDHEN and SYDVKM. The CDR3 loop reads CASSRVQGALTEAFF. The CDR3 region has the DNA TGTGCCAGCAGTAGAGTACAGGGGGCGCTGACTGAAGCTTTCTTT.

The gene calls are TRBV29-1 and TRBJ2-7, with D perhaps matching TRBD1 (5 bases). This CDR3 region has 13 residues. Germline values: CDR1 SQVTM, CDR2 ANQGSEA. Trimming pared 4 bases from V and 0 bases from J, leaving 10 bases between. The CDR3 loop is CSVADSSSYEQYF. In nucleotides, the CDR3 is TGCAGCGTTGCTGACAGCTCCTCCTACGAGCAGTACTTC.

The J gene is TRBJ1-2, the V gene TRBV28; D is uncertain. The length of the CDR3 is 12 residues. CDR1 is MDHEN and CDR2 is SYDVKM in the germline V gene. Trimming took 7 bases from V and 5 from J, leaving 11 bases between them. CDR3 DNA: TGTGCCAGCACCCGGTATCTGTATGGCTACACCTTC. Translating gives CASTRYLYGYTF.

The gene calls are TRBV19 and TRBJ2-1; 7 nucleotides agree with TRBD1. From germline, CDR1 is LNHDA and CDR2 SQIVND (reference sequence). The CDR3 has 13 residues. The V gene end was trimmed by 5 bases and the J gene end by 7 bases; junction bases not matched to a gene: 5. Here the CDR3 reads CASSPTGSNEQFF. The DNA for the CDR3 is TGTGCCAGTAGTCCGACAGGGTCGAATGAGCAGTTCTTC.

The gene calls are TRBV2 and TRBJ1-3; no clear D gene. Trimming took off 7 bases at V and 4 bases at J, with 11 bases between the two ends. This CDR3 is 13 amino acids long. From germline, CDR1 is SNHLY and CDR2 FYNNEI. CDR3: CASKGGWGNTIYF. CDR3 bases: TGTGCCAGCAAGGGAGGGTGGGGAAACACCATATATTTT.

V is TRBV27 and J is TRBJ2-1, with 7 bases identical to TRBD1. The length of the CDR3 is 14 residues. The V gene's germline CDR1 is MNHEY and CDR2 SMNVEV (reference sequence). Germline trimming cut 10 bases from V and 5 bases from J; bases unmatched to any gene: 11. CDR3 amino acids: CATSPRQGHNEQFF. CDR3 bases: TGTGCCACCTCGCCCCGACAGGGACACAATGAGCAGTTCTTC.

V is TRBV19 and J is TRBJ1-4; 7 bases line up with TRBD1. This CDR3 spans 18 amino acids. The trim removed 5 bases at V and 2 bases at J, leaving 14 bases unmatched. The germline gives CDR1 LNHDA, CDR2 SQIVND (reference sequence). DNA for the CDR3: TGTGCCAGTAGTTCCTGGACAGGAATTTTTACCACTAATGAAAAACTGTTTTTT. As protein: CASSSWTGIFTTNEKLFF. Full variable domain (outside the CDR3, taken from reference TRBV19 and TRBJ1-4): DGGITQSPKYLFRKEGQNVTLSCEQNLNHDAMYWYRQDPGQGLRLIYYSQIVNDFQKGDIAEGYSVSREKKESFPLTVTSAQKNPTAFYLCASSSWTGIFTTNEKLFFGSGTQLSVL.

The rearrangement joins TRBV5-6 to TRBJ2-7, with TRBD2 matching over 7 bases. Looked up from germline, CDR1 is SGHDT and CDR2 is YYEEEE. The CDR3 extends over 16 amino acids. The ends lost 2 bases at V and 3 bases at J; junction bases unmatched: 11. The CDR3: CASSFFVGGLSYEQYF. In DNA, the CDR3 is TGTGCCAGCAGCTTTTTTGTTGGGGGACTAAGCTACGAGCAGTACTTC.

The rearrangement joins TRBV4-1 to TRBJ2-7, with TRBD1 identical over 9 bases. The junction had 10 bases not matched to a gene; V was cut back by 0 bases and J by 4 bases. This CDR3 has 17 amino acids. Germline V gives CDR1 MGHRA, CDR2 YSYEKL. Here the CDR3 DNA reads TGCGCCAGCAGCCAAGAATCCGGGACAGGGTATCCTTACGAGCAGTACTTC. It codes for CASSQESGTGYPYEQYF.

This sequence joins TRBV30 and TRBJ1-2, with 7 bases identical to TRBD1. In germline, CDR1 is GTSNPN, CDR2 SVGIG (reference sequence). Trimming took 6 bases from V and 0 from J; bases not matched to a gene: 13. This CDR3 contains 16 residues. CDR3 DNA: TGTGCCTGTTCACTGACAGGGAATACTTCTAACTATGGCTACACCTTC. Protein product: CACSLTGNTSNYGYTF.

This clone was seen only once. The chain employs TRBV13 and TRBJ2-3; TRBD2 matches 7 bases. V lost 3 bases to trimming and J lost 1 base; unmatched junction nucleotides: 7. This CDR3 has 16 amino acids. Germline CDR1 and CDR2: PRHDT and FYEKMQ (reference sequence). The CDR3 loop is CASSLGGGVGTDTQYF. The CDR3 region has the DNA TGTGCCAGCAGCTTGGGCGGGGGTGTGGGCACAGATACGCAGTATTTT.

The rearrangement uses TRBV4-1 and TRBJ1-5, with 7 bases identical to TRBD1. CDR1 is MGHRA and CDR2 is YSYEKL in the germline V gene. The CDR3 loop spans 17 amino acids. The V and J ends lost 1 base and 6 bases, in that order; junction bases with no gene match: 12. CDR3 in amino acids: CASSQGTAKGASQPQHF. The CDR3 nucleotides read TGCGCCAGCAGCCAAGGCACGGCGAAGGGGGCCAGTCAGCCCCAGCATTTT.

J is TRBJ1-1 and V is TRBV27; TRBD1 is a possible D gene (5 bases). The CDR3 runs 14 residues. V was pared by 5 bases and J by 5 bases, with 15 bases between. CDR1 and CDR2 from the germline V gene are MNHEY and SMNVEV (reference sequence). CDR3 coding DNA: TGTGCCAGCAGTCGAAGGGGTGAAGGGACTGAAGCTTTCTTT. Encoded protein: CASSRRGEGTEAFF.

Details on this clone: Because the CDR3's place on the DNA is in doubt, the DNA is left out and the CDR3 is given as listed by TCRdb. The chain is built from TRBV6-5 and TRBJ2-3; TRBD2, the table's D call, was not compared with the DNA. The CDR3 comprises 14 residues, both ends counted. Germline CDR1 reads MNHEY; CDR2 reads SVGAGI. CDR3 residues: CASSYFGSGGTQYF.

The chain carries TRBV28 and TRBJ1-1, with 9 bases matching TRBD1. Per the germline V gene, CDR1 is MDHEN and CDR2 is SYDVKM. The CDR3 contains 17 residues. The V gene end was trimmed by 3 bases and the J gene end by 4 bases; junction bases not matched to a gene: 12. The CDR3 is CASSFLGQGAVATEAFF. The CDR3 DNA reads TGTGCCAGCAGTTTTCTGGGACAGGGTGCCGTCGCCACTGAAGCTTTCTTT.

This chain uses TRBV4-2 with TRBJ2-1; D gene unclear. This CDR3 contains 13 residues. V was shortened by 3 bases and J by 0 bases, with 3 bases between the two germline ends. Germline CDR1 is LGHNA and CDR2 is YNFKEQ. In DNA form, the CDR3 reads TGTGCCAGCAGCCACGGCTCCTACAATGAGCAGTTCTTC. Protein: CASSHGSYNEQFF.